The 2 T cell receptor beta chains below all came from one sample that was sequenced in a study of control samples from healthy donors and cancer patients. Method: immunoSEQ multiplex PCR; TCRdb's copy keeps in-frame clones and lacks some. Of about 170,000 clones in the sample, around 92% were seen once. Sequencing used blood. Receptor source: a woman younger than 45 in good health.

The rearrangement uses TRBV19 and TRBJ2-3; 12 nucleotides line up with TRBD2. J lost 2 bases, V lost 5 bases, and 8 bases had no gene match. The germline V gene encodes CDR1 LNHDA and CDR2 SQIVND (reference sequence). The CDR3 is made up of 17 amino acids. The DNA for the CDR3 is TGTGCCAGTAGTGCCCGGGGACTAGCGGGTAACACAGATACGCAGTATTTT. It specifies CASSARGLAGNTDTQYF.

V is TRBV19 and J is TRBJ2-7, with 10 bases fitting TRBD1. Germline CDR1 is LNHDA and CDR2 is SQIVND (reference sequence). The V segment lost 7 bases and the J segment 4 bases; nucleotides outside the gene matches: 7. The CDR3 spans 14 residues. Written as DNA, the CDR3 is TGTGCCAGTAATCCGACAGGGGGCAGATACGAGCAGTACTTC. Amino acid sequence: CASNPTGGRYEQYF.